These 11 T cell receptor beta chains originate from one sample sequenced in a study of blood T cell repertoires in COVID-19. Data came from immunoSEQ multiplex PCR; TCRdb stores just in-frame clones and leaves some out. Among around 340,000 clones, around 83% were seen once, and the ten largest hold around 3%. Sample: peripheral blood. The receptors were sampled from a man aged 30-40 years with active or convalescent COVID-19.

The V call is TRBV15, the J call TRBJ1-2; 7 bases align to TRBD1. Germline CDR1 and CDR2: LNHNV and YYDKDF (reference sequence). After removal of 3 bases from V and 3 bases from J, the junction contained 4 bases not matched to a gene. The CDR3 contains 14 residues. The CDR3: CATSRRGRDYGYTF. CDR3 nucleotide sequence: TGTGCCACCAGCAGGAGGGGGCGCGACTATGGCTACACCTTC.

The rearrangement uses TRBV4-2 and TRBJ2-1; 7 bases align to TRBD2. Germline V gene sequence: CDR1 LGHNA, CDR2 YNFKEQ. V was pared by 1 base and J by 3 bases, with 6 bases of the junction left unmatched. The CDR3 spans 16 residues. CDR3 in DNA: TGTGCCAGCAGCCAAGGAGAGCGGGACGACTACAATGAGCAGTTCTTC. Translation gives CASSQGERDDYNEQFF.

Worth noting for this clone: Additional DNA sequences in this sample encode the identical CDR3. V usage is TRBV6-6 and J usage is TRBJ2-5; D is possibly TRBD1 (6 bases). Trimming shortened V by 6 bases and J by 2 bases, and 10 bases separated the two germline ends. CDR3 length: 13 amino acids. Germline V lookup: CDR1 MNHNY, CDR2 SVGAGI (reference sequence). This chain's CDR3 is CASRRGGQETQYF. The DNA for the CDR3 is TGTGCCAGCAGAAGAGGGGGACAAGAGACCCAGTACTTC.

The chain employs TRBV11-3 and TRBJ2-7; 8 bases match TRBD1. There are 13 residues in the CDR3. The V gene's germline CDR1 is SGHNT and CDR2 YENEEA. The ends lost 8 bases at V and 4 bases at J; junction bases unmatched: 7. The CDR3 DNA follows: TGTGCCAGCGGCTCCGGACAGGGTTACGAGCAGTACTTC. Amino acid sequence: CASGSGQGYEQYF.

This sequence joins TRBV10-3 and TRBJ2-7; 7 bases fit TRBD1. The CDR3 consists of 13 residues. Looked up from germline, CDR1 is ENHRY and CDR2 is SYGVKD. J gave up 2 bases and V 11 bases, and 9 bases lay outside the gene matches. CDR3 protein: CAFRGTETYEQYF. CDR3 nucleotide sequence: TGTGCCTTCCGAGGGACAGAGACCTACGAGCAGTACTTC.

The rearrangement uses TRBV7-2 and TRBJ1-6; TRBD1 matches at 11 bases. This CDR3 is 15 amino acids long. CDR1 SGHTA and CDR2 FQGNSA come from the germline V gene. V shed 1 base and J 10 bases; nucleotides not matched to a gene: 3. The CDR3 spells CASSLEGQGVSPLHF. The CDR3 DNA follows: TGTGCCAGCAGCTTAGAGGGACAGGGGGTCTCACCCCTCCACTTT.

The chain combines TRBV7-9 with TRBJ2-7, with D perhaps matching TRBD1 (5 bases). Trimming removed 2 bases from V and 5 bases from J, with 10 bases in between. The germline V gene encodes CDR1 SEHNR and CDR2 FQNEAQ (reference sequence). The CDR3 length is 13 residues. This CDR3 is CASSLIGAHEQYF. The CDR3 DNA reads as TGTGCCAGCAGCTTAATTGGGGCGCACGAGCAGTACTTC.

The chain recombines TRBV11-3 with TRBJ2-5; TRBD1 agrees at 7 bases. Germline V gene data show CDR1 as SGHNT and CDR2 as YENEEA. Losses at the gene ends were 1 base for V and 5 bases for J; bases not matched to a gene: 7. The CDR3 is 15 residues long. The CDR3 bases are TGTGCCAGCAGCTTAGGCCAGGGGGAGCGGGAGACCCAGTACTTC. It specifies CASSLGQGERETQYF.

The chain employs TRBV5-1 and TRBJ1-2, with TRBD1 identical over 7 bases. V gave up 4 bases and J gave up 7 bases; unmatched junction bases: 13. The CDR3 sequence is 15 residues long. The V gene's germline CDR1 is SGHRS and CDR2 YFSETQ. The CDR3 DNA sequence: TGCGCCAGCAGCACCGCGAGACAGGGCAAGAGTGGCTACACCTTC. Encoded protein: CASSTARQGKSGYTF.

This sequence joins TRBV2 and TRBJ1-2; D may be TRBD1 (5 bases). The CDR3 runs 14 residues. The germline V gene encodes CDR1 SNHLY and CDR2 FYNNEI. Trimming stripped 8 bases from V and 6 bases from J, with 19 bases between. Here the CDR3 DNA reads TGTGCCAGCCGTTTCTTCGGGACTACACATGGCTACACCTTC. It specifies CASRFFGTTHGYTF.

The chain has TRBV19 and TRBJ2-3; D possibly corresponds to TRBD1 (7 bases). The CDR3 has 17 residues. Germline V gene data show CDR1 as LNHDA and CDR2 as SQIVND (reference sequence). V was cut by 3 bases and J by 2 bases, with 18 bases left in between. Written as DNA, the CDR3 is TGTGCCAGTAGTATTCGAATTCCAGGGGGGATCACAGATACGCAGTATTTT. This sequence encodes CASSIRIPGGITDTQYF.